What follows describes a single T cell receptor beta chain. Sequenced by immunoSEQ multiplex PCR; TCRdb stores in-frame clones only, minus some. The table has tens of thousands of clones, approximately 92% seen once. Germline V gene lookup returns CDR1 MDHEN and CDR2 SYDVKM. CDR3 length equals 14 residues. The V end was cut by 10 bases, the J end by 2 bases, with 15 bases between. The source of the sample is a study of T cell responses to AZD1222 COVID-19 vaccine. Sample: peripheral blood, taken 28 days after the second AZD1222 dose. The clonotype comes from an adult who received the AZD1222 COVID-19 vaccine. This chain links TRBV28 with TRBJ1-5; no clear D. In DNA, the CDR3 is TGTGCCACCCGGTGGGATTTGGGCAATCAGCCCCAGCATTTT. It yields the protein CATRWDLGNQPQHF.